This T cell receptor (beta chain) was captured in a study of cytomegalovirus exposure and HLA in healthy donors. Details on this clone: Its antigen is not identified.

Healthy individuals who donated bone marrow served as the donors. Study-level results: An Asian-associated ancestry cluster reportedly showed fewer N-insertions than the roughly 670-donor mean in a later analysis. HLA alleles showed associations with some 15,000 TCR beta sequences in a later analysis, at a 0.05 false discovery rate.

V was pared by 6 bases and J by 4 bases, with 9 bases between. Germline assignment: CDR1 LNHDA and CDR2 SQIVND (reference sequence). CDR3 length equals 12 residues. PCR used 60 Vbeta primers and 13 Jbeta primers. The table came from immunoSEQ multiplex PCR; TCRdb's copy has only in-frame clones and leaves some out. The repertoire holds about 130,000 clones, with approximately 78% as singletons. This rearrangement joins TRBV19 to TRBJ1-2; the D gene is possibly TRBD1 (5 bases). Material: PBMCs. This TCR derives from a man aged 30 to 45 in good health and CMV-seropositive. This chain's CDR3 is CASRAGGYGYTF. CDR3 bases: TGTGCCAGTAGGGCCGGGGGCTATGGCTACACCTTC. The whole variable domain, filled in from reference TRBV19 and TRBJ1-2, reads DGGITQSPKYLFRKEGQNVTLSCEQNLNHDAMYWYRQDPGQGLRLIYYSQIVNDFQKGDIAEGYSVSREKKESFPLTVTSAQKNPTAFYLCASRAGGYGYTFGSGTRLTVV.